This TCR beta chain was identified in a study of shared clonotypes between healthy human individuals. The CDR3 loop spans 13 amino acids. Trimming took 1 base from V and 7 from J, leaving 8 bases between them. The V gene's germline CDR1 is MNHNS and CDR2 SASEGT. Data came from immunoSEQ multiplex PCR; TCRdb stores just in-frame clones and leaves some out. The profile shows about 980,000 clones, less than 85% of them singletons. Material: memory CD4+ T cells sorted from blood. The subset is: CD45RA-negative fraction. The origin of this receptor is a man between 18 and 29 years old in good health. The rearrangement joins TRBV6-1 to TRBJ1-5; no clear D. The CDR3 reads CASSEVRSQPQHF. In nucleotides, the CDR3 is TGTGCCAGCAGTGAAGTACGATCCCAGCCCCAGCATTTT.